This passage covers 5 T cell receptor beta chains from one sample sequenced in a study of blood T cell repertoires in COVID-19. TCRdb's copy holds only in-frame clones and misses some; the assay was immunoSEQ multiplex PCR. This sample has under 140,000 clones; over 65% occur once, and the top ten carry around 4%. The sequenced sample was peripheral blood. Receptors originate from a woman of 80 years or more with acute or convalescent COVID-19.

This rearrangement joins TRBV27 to TRBJ1-1, with D uncertain. The length of the CDR3 is 13 residues. The V gene lost 10 bases and the J gene lost 0 bases, with 12 bases spanning the gap. CDR1 and CDR2 from the germline V gene are MNHEY and SMNVEV (reference sequence). The CDR3 nucleotides read TGTGCCACCCGGAGGCAGGTGAACACTGAAGCTTTCTTT. Its protein is CATRRQVNTEAFF.

The J gene is TRBJ1-1, the V gene TRBV12-3 or TRBV12-4; no clear D. This CDR3 has 13 amino acids. V was pared by 6 bases and J by 1 base, with 9 bases between. The CDR3 coding sequence is TGTGCCAGCAGCCTTAGACAGAACACTGAAGCTTTCTTT. Translated, it gives CASSLRQNTEAFF.

The chain uses TRBV2 and TRBJ2-3; D is unclear. Germline CDR1 is SNHLY and CDR2 is FYNNEI. V lost 5 bases and J lost 2, with 11 bases in between. The CDR3 runs to 14 residues. This CDR3 is CASSPLSPTDTQYF. The DNA for the CDR3 is TGTGCCAGCAGTCCCCTGTCCCCCACAGATACGCAGTATTTT.

The chain joins TRBV5-1 to TRBJ1-6; 7 bases are a match to TRBD1. Trimming cost V 3 bases and J 5 bases; bases outside gene matches: 5. The CDR3 runs to 15 residues. Germline assignment: CDR1 SGHRS and CDR2 YFSETQ. The CDR3 loop is CASSSGTEHNSPLHF. CDR3 DNA: TGCGCCAGCAGCTCTGGGACAGAACATAATTCACCCCTCCACTTT.

The CDR3 bases are TGCGCCAGCAGTTGGACTAGCGGGAACACCGGGGAGCTGTTTTTT. It is translated as CASSWTSGNTGELFF. V gene TRBV5-1 combines with J gene TRBJ2-2; TRBD2 matches 10 bases. V was pared by 5 bases and J by 1 base, with 2 bases of the junction left unmatched. This CDR3 region has 15 residues. Germline CDR1 SGHRS, CDR2 YFSETQ.